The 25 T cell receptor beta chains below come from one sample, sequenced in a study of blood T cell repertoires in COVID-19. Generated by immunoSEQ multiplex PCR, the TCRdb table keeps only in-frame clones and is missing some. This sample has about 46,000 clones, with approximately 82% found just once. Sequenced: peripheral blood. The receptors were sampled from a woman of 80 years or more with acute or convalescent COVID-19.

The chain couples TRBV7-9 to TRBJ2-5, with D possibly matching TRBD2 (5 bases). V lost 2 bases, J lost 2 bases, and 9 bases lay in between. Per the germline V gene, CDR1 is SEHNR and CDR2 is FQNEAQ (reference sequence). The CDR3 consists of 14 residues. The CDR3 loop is CASSLSGNQETQYF. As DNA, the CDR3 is TGTGCCAGCAGCTTATCCGGGAATCAAGAGACCCAGTACTTC.

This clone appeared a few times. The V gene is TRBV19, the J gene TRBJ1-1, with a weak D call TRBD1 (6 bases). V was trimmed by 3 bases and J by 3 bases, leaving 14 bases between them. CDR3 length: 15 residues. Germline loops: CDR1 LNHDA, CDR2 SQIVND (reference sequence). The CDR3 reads CASSMTGQIYTEAFF. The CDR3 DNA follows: TGTGCCAGTAGTATGACCGGACAGATCTACACTGAAGCTTTCTTT. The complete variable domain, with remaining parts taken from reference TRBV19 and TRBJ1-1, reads DGGITQSPKYLFRKEGQNVTLSCEQNLNHDAMYWYRQDPGQGLRLIYYSQIVNDFQKGDIAEGYSVSREKKESFPLTVTSAQKNPTAFYLCASSMTGQIYTEAFFGQGTRLTVV.

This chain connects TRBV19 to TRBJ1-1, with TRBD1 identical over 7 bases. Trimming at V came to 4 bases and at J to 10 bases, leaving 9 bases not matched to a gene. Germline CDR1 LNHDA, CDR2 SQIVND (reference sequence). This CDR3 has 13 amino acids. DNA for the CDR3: TGTGCCAGTAGTACAGACAGGGAAGTAGCAGCTTTCTTT. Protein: CASSTDREVAAFF.

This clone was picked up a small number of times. Here the CDR3 reads CASSLAVTGAGEQYF. In DNA, the CDR3 is TGTGCCAGCAGCTTAGCAGTGACAGGGGCCGGCGAGCAGTACTTC. The V call is TRBV7-8, the J call TRBJ2-7; 8 bases are shared with TRBD1. J was trimmed by 6 bases and V by 0 bases; bases with no gene match: 7. CDR1 is SGHVS, CDR2 FQNEAQ, per germline. The CDR3 is 15 amino acids.

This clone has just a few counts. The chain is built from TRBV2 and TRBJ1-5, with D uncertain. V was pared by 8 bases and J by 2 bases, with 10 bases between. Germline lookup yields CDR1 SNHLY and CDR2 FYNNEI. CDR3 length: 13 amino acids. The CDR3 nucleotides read TGTGCCAGCGATAGACAAGGCAATCAGCCCCAGCATTTT. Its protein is CASDRQGNQPQHF.

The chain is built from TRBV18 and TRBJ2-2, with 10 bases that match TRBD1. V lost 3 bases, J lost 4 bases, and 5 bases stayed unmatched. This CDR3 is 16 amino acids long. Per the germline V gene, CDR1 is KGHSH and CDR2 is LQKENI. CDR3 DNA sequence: TGTGCCAGCTCACCGGCGGGACAGGGGAGCACCGGGGAGCTGTTTTTT. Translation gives CASSPAGQGSTGELFF.

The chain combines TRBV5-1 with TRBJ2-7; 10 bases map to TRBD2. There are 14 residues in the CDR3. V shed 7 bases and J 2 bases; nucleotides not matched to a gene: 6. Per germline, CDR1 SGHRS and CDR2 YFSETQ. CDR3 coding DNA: TGCGCCAGCGCGAGCGGGGGGGATCCCTACGAGCAGTACTTC. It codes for CASASGGDPYEQYF. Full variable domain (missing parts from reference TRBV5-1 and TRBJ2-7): KAGVTQTPRYLIKTRGQQVTLSCSPISGHRSVSWYQQTPGQGLQFLFEYFSETQRNKGNFPGRFSGRQFSNSRSEMNVSTLELGDSALYLCASASGGDPYEQYFGPGTRLTVT.

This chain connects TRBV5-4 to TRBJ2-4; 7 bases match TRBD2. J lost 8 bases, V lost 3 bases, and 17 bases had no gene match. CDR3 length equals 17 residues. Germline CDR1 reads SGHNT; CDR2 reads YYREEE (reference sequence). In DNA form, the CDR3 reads TGTGCCAGCAGCTCCACCCCGACTAGCCGCACGGTGGACATTCAGTACTTC. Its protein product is CASSSTPTSRTVDIQYF.

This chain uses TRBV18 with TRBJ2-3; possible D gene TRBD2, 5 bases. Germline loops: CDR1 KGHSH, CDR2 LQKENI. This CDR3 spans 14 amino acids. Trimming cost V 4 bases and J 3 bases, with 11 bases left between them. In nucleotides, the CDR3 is TGTGCCAGCTCACAACTGGGCGGGACAGATACGCAGTATTTT. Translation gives CASSQLGGTDTQYF.

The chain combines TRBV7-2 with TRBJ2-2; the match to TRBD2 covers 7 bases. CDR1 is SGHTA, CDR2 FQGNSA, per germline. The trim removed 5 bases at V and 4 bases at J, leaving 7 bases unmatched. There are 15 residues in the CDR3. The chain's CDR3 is CASSVRLAGTGELFF. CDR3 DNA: TGTGCCAGCAGCGTAAGACTAGCCGGCACCGGGGAGCTGTTTTTT.

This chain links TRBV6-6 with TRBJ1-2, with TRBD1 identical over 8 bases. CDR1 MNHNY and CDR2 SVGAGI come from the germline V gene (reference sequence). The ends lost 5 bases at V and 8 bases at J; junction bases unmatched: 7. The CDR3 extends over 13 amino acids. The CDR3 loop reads CASSPQGAGGYTF. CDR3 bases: TGTGCCAGCAGTCCCCAGGGGGCAGGAGGCTACACCTTC.

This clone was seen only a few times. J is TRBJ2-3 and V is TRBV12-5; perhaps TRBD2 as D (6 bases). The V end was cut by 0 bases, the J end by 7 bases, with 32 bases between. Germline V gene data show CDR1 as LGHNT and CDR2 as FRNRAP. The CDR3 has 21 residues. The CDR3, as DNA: TGTGCTAGTGGTTTGGTAACTTCGATAGGATTTGGGGGGAGGTTTTTGAATACGCAGTATTTT. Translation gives CASGLVTSIGFGGRFLNTQYF.

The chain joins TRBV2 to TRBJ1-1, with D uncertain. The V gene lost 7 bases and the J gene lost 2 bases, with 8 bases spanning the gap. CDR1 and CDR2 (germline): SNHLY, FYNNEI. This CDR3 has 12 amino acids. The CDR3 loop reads CASMQVNTEAFF. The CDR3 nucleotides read TGTGCCAGCATGCAGGTTAACACTGAAGCTTTCTTT.

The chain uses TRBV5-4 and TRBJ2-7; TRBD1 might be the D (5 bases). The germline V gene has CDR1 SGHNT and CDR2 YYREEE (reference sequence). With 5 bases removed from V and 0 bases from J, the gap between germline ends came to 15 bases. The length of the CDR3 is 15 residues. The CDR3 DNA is TGTGCCAGCAGAAGAGAAGGGGTAGGCTCCTACGAGCAGTACTTC. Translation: CASRREGVGSYEQYF. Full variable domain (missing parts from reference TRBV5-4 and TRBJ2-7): ETGVTQSPTHLIKTRGQQVTLRCSSQSGHNTVSWYQQALGQGPQFIFQYYREEENGRGNFPPRFSGLQFPNYSSELNVNALELDDSALYLCASRREGVGSYEQYFGPGTRLTVT.

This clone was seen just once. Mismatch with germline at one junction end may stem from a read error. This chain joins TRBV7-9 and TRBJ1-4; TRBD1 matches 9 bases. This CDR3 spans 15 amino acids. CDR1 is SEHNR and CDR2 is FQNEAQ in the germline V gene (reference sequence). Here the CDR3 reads CASTLQGAQDEKLFF. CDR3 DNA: TGTGCCAGCACCTTACAGGGGGCGCAGGATGAAAAACTGTTTTTT.

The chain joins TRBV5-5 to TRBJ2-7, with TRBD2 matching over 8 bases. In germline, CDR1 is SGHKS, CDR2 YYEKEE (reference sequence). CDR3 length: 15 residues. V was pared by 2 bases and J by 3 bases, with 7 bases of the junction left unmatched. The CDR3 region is CASSLLAGSFYEQYF. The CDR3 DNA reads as TGTGCCAGCAGCTTATTAGCGGGGTCCTTCTACGAGCAGTACTTC.

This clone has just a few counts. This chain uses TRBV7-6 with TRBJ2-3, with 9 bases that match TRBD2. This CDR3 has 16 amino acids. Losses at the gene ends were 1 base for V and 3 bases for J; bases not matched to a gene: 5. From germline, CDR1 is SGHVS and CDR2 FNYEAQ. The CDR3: CASSLVAGGLTDTQYF. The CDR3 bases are TGTGCCAGCAGCTTAGTTGCGGGGGGGTTGACAGATACGCAGTATTTT.

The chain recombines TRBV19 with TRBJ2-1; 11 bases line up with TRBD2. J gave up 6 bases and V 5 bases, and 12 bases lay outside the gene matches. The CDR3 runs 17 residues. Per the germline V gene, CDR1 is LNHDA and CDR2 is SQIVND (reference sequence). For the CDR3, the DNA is TGTGCCAGTAGTGGGGGACCTCTAGCGGGGGGCCTCAATGAGCAGTTCTTC. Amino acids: CASSGGPLAGGLNEQFF.

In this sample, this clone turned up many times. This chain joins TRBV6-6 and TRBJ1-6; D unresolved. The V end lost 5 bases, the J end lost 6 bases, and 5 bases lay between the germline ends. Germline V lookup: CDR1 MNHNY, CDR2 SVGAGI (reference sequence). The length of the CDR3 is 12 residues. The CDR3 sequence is CASSEGNSPLHF. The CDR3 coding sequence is TGTGCCAGCAGTGAGGGTAATTCACCCCTCCACTTT.

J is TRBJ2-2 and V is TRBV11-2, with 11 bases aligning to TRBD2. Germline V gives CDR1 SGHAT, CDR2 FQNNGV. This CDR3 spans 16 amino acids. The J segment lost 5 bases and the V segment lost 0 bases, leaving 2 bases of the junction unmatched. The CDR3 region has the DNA TGTGCCAGCAGCTTAGACCTAGCGGGGGGTACCGGGGAGCTGTTTTTT. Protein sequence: CASSLDLAGGTGELFF. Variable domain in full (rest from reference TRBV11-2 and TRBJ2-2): EAGVAQSPRYKIIEKRQSVAFWCNPISGHATLYWYQQILGQGPKLLIQFQNNGVVDDSQLPKDRFSAERLKGVDSTLKIQPAKLEDSAVYLCASSLDLAGGTGELFFGEGSRLTVL.

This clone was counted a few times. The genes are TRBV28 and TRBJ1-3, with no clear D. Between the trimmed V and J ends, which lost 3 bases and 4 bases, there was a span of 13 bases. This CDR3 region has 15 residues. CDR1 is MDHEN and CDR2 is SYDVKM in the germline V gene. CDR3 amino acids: CASSFPGTSGNTIYF. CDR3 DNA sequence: TGTGCCAGCAGTTTCCCGGGAACATCAGGAAACACCATATATTTT. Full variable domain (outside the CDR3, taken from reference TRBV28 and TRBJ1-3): DVKVTQSSRYLVKRTGEKVFLECVQDMDHENMFWYRQDPGLGLRLIYFSYDVKMKEKGDIPEGYSVSREKKERFSLILESASTNQTSMYLCASSFPGTSGNTIYFGEGSWLTVV.

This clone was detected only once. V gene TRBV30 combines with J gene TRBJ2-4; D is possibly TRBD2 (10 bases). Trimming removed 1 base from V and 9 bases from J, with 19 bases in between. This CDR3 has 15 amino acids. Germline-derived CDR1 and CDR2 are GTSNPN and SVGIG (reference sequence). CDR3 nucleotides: TGTGCCTGGAGTGAGGGACAGGGACTAGCGAGCATTCAGTACTTC. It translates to CAWSEGQGLASIQYF.

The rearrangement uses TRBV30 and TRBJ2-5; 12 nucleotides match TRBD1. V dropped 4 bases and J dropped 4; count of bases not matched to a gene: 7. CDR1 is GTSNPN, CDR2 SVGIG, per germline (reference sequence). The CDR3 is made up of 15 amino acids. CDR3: CAWKGTGGAGETQYF. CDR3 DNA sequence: TGTGCCTGGAAAGGGACAGGGGGCGCGGGAGAGACCCAGTACTTC.

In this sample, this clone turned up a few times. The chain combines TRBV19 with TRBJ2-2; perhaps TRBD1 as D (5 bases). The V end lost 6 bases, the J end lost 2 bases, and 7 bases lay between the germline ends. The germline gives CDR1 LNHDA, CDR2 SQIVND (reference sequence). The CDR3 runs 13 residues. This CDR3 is CASRQGNTGELFF. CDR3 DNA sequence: TGTGCCAGTAGGCAGGGTAACACCGGGGAGCTGTTTTTT.

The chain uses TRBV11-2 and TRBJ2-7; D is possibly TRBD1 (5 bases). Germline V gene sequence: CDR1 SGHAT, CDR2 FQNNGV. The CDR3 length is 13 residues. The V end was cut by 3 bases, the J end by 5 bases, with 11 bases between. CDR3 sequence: CASSFSGFDEQYF. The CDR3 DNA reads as TGTGCCAGCAGCTTCTCAGGGTTTGACGAGCAGTACTTC.